The 3 T cell receptor beta chains reported below all come from one sample, sequenced in a study of control samples from healthy donors and cancer patients. The method was immunoSEQ multiplex PCR; TCRdb's version includes in-frame clones alone and lacks a portion of them. This sample has around 130,000 clones; 89% occur once, and the top ten carry around 6.9%. Sequencing was performed on PBMCs. The receptors derive from a man aged 50 to 60 with head and neck cancer.

The chain uses TRBV5-1 and TRBJ2-4, with 8 bases matching TRBD2. The V gene end was trimmed by 4 bases and the J gene end by 0 bases; junction bases not matched to a gene: 9. The germline V gene has CDR1 SGHRS and CDR2 YFSETQ. This CDR3 region has 17 residues. The CDR3, as DNA: TGCGCCAGCAGCCGGGAGGGCACGCTAGGAGCCAAAAACATTCAGTACTTC. Amino acids: CASSREGTLGAKNIQYF.

The genes are TRBV18 and TRBJ2-1; D possibly corresponds to TRBD1 (6 bases). Germline V lookup: CDR1 KGHSH, CDR2 LQKENI. With 0 bases removed from V and 9 bases from J, the gap between germline ends came to 15 bases. The CDR3 has 15 residues. The CDR3 sequence is CASSPPSQGQGEQFF. CDR3 nucleotides: TGTGCCAGCTCACCACCTTCACAGGGCCAAGGTGAGCAGTTCTTC.

Comment on this clone: It is likely a read error, because the conserved phenylalanine at the end of the CDR3 is missing. It is unclear where the CDR3 begins or ends on the DNA, so no DNA is shown, and the CDR3 is as TCRdb lists it. This chain joins TRBV10-1 and TRBJ1-1. The CDR3 is 9 residues long, ends included. CDR1 and CDR2 (germline): WNHNN, SYGVQD (reference sequence). The CDR3: CASRGGPIL.